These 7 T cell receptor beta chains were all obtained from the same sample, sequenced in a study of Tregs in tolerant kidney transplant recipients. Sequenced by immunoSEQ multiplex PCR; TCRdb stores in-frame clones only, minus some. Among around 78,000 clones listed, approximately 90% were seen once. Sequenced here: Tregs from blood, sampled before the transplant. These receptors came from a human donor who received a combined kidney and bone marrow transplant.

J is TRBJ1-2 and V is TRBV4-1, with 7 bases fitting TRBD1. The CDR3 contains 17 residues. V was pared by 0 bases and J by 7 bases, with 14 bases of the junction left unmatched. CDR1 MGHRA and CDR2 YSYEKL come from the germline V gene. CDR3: CASSQDYGTQGVSGYTF. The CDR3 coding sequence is TGCGCCAGCAGCCAAGATTACGGGACCCAGGGGGTCAGTGGCTACACCTTC.

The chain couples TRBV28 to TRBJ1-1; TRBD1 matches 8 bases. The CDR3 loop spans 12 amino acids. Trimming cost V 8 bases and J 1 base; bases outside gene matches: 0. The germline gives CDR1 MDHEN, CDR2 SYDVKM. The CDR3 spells CASGTGNTEAFF. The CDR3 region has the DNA TGTGCCAGCGGGACAGGGAACACTGAAGCTTTCTTT.

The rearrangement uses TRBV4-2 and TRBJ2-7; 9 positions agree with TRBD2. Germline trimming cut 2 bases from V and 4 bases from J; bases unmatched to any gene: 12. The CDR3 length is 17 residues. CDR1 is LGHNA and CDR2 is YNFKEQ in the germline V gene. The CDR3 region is CASSQSLDAGGPYEQYF. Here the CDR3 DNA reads TGTGCCAGCAGCCAATCGCTCGATGCGGGAGGGCCGTACGAGCAGTACTTC.

The CDR3 is CASSQETDQPQHF. The CDR3 DNA reads TGTGCCAGCAGCCAAGAAACCGATCAGCCCCAGCATTTT. This chain joins TRBV4-2 and TRBJ1-5; no clear D. V lost 0 bases and J 5 bases, leaving 5 bases between the germline ends. The CDR3 is 13 residues long. CDR1 and CDR2 from the germline V gene are LGHNA and YNFKEQ.

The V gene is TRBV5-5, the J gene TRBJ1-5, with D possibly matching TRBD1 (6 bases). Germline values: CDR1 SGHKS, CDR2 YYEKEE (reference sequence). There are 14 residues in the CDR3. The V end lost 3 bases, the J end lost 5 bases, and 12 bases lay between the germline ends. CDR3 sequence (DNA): TGTGCCAGCAGCTCCAGGGGTGCTTATCAGCCCCAGCATTTT. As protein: CASSSRGAYQPQHF.

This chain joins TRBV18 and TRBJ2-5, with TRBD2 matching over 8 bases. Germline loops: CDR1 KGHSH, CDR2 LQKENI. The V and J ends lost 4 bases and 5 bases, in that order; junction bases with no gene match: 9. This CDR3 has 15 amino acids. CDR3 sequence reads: CASSLSGSGKETQYF. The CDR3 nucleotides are TGTGCCAGCTCACTGAGCGGGAGCGGGAAGGAGACCCAGTACTTC. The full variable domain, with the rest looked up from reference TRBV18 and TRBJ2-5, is NAGVMQNPRHLVRRRGQEARLRCSPMKGHSHVYWYRQLPEEGLKFMVYLQKENIIDESGMPKERFSAEFPKEGPSILRIQQVVRGDSAAYFCASSLSGSGKETQYFGPGTRLLVL.

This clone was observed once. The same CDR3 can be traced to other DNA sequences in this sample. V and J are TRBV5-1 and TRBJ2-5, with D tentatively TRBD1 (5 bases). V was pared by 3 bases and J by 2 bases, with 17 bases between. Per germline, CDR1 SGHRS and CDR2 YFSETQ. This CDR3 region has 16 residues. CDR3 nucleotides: TGCGCCAGCAGCTACCCCCTCGGACAAGGACAAGAGACCCAGTACTTC. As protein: CASSYPLGQGQETQYF.